This passage covers 21 T cell receptor beta chains from one sample sequenced in a study of blood T cell repertoires in COVID-19. The table came from immunoSEQ multiplex PCR; TCRdb's copy has only in-frame clones and leaves some out. The sample contains roughly 350,000 clones, about 85% of which appear only once. Sequencing was carried out using peripheral blood. These receptors were taken from a woman between 18 and 29 years old with acute or convalescent COVID-19.

The gene calls are TRBV15 and TRBJ2-5; the D is unclear. The CDR3 runs 13 residues. Germline values: CDR1 LNHNV, CDR2 YYDKDF (reference sequence). Trimming left V 1 base short and J 2 bases short, with 5 bases between. CDR3 sequence reads: CATSRVGQETQYF. The CDR3 DNA reads as TGTGCCACCAGCAGAGTCGGGCAAGAGACCCAGTACTTC.

The CDR3 loop reads CASSRDRNYEQYF. CDR3 in DNA: TGTGCCAGCAGCCGCGACAGGAACTACGAGCAGTACTTC. This chain uses TRBV27 with TRBJ2-7; D might be TRBD1 (6 bases). The V end lost 6 bases, the J end lost 3 bases, and 12 bases lay between the germline ends. Looked up from germline, CDR1 is MNHEY and CDR2 is SMNVEV (reference sequence). The CDR3 totals 13 residues.

This clone was found a few times. The V and J genes are TRBV2 and TRBJ2-7, with D tentatively TRBD1 (5 bases). V was clipped by 6 bases and J by 2 bases, with 17 bases between them. Germline-derived CDR1 and CDR2 are SNHLY and FYNNEI. This CDR3 is 15 amino acids long. CDR3 sequence (DNA): TGTGCCAGCAGAGGGCAGGGTTTTCGGACCTACGAGCAGTACTTC. Amino acid sequence: CASRGQGFRTYEQYF.

V and J are TRBV5-1 and TRBJ2-1; 9 bases agree with TRBD1. This CDR3 comprises 14 residues. Germline assignment: CDR1 SGHRS and CDR2 YFSETQ. V dropped 4 bases and J dropped 5; count of bases not matched to a gene: 4. The CDR3 DNA is TGCGCCAGCAGCCCCGACAGGGGGGACAATGAGCAGTTCTTC. The encoded protein is CASSPDRGDNEQFF.

V gene TRBV11-2 combines with J gene TRBJ2-2; 7 bases align to TRBD1. V shed 4 bases and J 1 base; nucleotides not matched to a gene: 6. The CDR3 contains 16 residues. The germline V gene encodes CDR1 SGHAT and CDR2 FQNNGV. The CDR3 spells CASSSRQGLNTGELFF. The CDR3 DNA reads TGTGCCAGCAGCTCCAGACAGGGCCTGAACACCGGGGAGCTGTTTTTT.

This clone showed up just once. The chain combines TRBV4-1 with TRBJ2-1; 14 bases agree with TRBD2. This CDR3 region has 17 residues. CDR1 MGHRA and CDR2 YSYEKL come from the germline V gene. The V and J ends lost 3 bases and 10 bases, in that order; junction bases with no gene match: 11. The CDR3 coding sequence is TGCGCCAGCAGCCAGGGACTAGCGGGGGCCCATCCGGAGGAGCAGTTCTTC. This codes for CASSQGLAGAHPEEQFF.

The chain recombines TRBV20-1 with TRBJ2-2; 8 nucleotides agree with TRBD2. The trim removed 3 bases at V and 4 bases at J, leaving 4 bases unmatched. This CDR3 is 14 amino acids long. The germline gives CDR1 DFQATT, CDR2 SNEGSKA (reference sequence). The CDR3: CSASRAGGTGELFF. For the CDR3, the DNA is TGCAGTGCTAGTCGCGCGGGGGGCACCGGGGAGCTGTTTTTT.

This clone came up once. The rearrangement joins TRBV3-1 (or the pseudogene TRBV3-2) to TRBJ2-5; 7 bases are a match to TRBD1. Germline CDR1 is LGHDT and CDR2 is YNNKEL (reference sequence). J gave up 3 bases and V 10 bases, and 2 bases lay outside the gene matches. The CDR3 spans 11 residues. The CDR3 here is CATGTEETQYF. DNA for the CDR3: TGTGCCACGGGGACAGAAGAGACCCAGTACTTC.

The chain has TRBV2 and TRBJ2-7; 8 bases align to TRBD1. The V gene's germline CDR1 is SNHLY and CDR2 FYNNEI. The CDR3 is 13 amino acids. Trimming at V came to 6 bases and at J to 4 bases, leaving 5 bases not matched to a gene. The CDR3 loop is CASSRQGRYEQYF. CDR3 DNA sequence: TGTGCCAGCAGCCGACAGGGGAGGTACGAGCAGTACTTC.

The rearrangement links TRBV10-2 to TRBJ1-2; the D gene is possibly TRBD1 (5 bases). Trimming took 3 bases from V and 5 from J, leaving 16 bases between them. Germline V gene sequence: CDR1 WSHSY, CDR2 SAAADI. This CDR3 has 15 amino acids. In nucleotides, the CDR3 is TGCGCCAGCAGTGATAATCCTGGGGGGGGTTATGGCTACACCTTC. Amino acid sequence: CASSDNPGGGYGYTF.

A few counts support this clone. This chain joins TRBV12-5 and TRBJ2-1; 10 nucleotides match TRBD1. Germline V gene lookup returns CDR1 LGHNT and CDR2 FRNRAP. The CDR3 sequence is 16 residues long. The V and J ends lost 0 bases and 8 bases, in that order; junction bases with no gene match: 7. CDR3 DNA sequence: TGTGCTAGTGGTTTGGTACCCGTGACAGGGGGCGATGAGCAGTTCTTC. Amino acids: CASGLVPVTGGDEQFF.

This clone was observed a handful of times. V and J are TRBV10-3 and TRBJ2-7; 9 bases line up with TRBD1. J was trimmed by 2 bases and V by 3 bases; bases with no gene match: 5. CDR3 length equals 15 residues. The germline V gene has CDR1 ENHRY and CDR2 SYGVKD. Here the CDR3 reads CAISDVDRGTYEQYF. As DNA, the CDR3 is TGTGCCATCAGTGACGTGGACAGGGGAACCTACGAGCAGTACTTC.

This chain connects TRBV24-1 to TRBJ2-7, with no clear D. V was pared by 4 bases and J by 0 bases, with 6 bases between. Germline CDR1 and CDR2: KGHDR and SFDVKD. The CDR3 is 13 residues long. CDR3 protein: CATSEFNSYEQYF. CDR3 sequence (DNA): TGTGCCACCAGTGAATTTAACTCCTACGAGCAGTACTTC.

The chain couples TRBV28 to TRBJ2-2; the D gene is possibly TRBD2 (5 bases). Trimming removed 5 bases at V and 4 bases at J, with 17 bases between. CDR1 is MDHEN, CDR2 SYDVKM, per germline. CDR3 length: 16 residues. The CDR3 sequence is CASSGPGNPTTGELFF. CDR3 nucleotide sequence: TGTGCCAGCAGTGGCCCCGGGAACCCCACCACCGGGGAGCTGTTTTTT.

V gene TRBV3-1 (or the pseudogene TRBV3-2) combines with J gene TRBJ2-7, with D perhaps TRBD2 (5 bases). The CDR3 is 15 amino acids. Between the trimmed V and J ends, which lost 2 bases and 3 bases, there was a span of 14 bases. Germline CDR1 reads LGHDT; CDR2 reads YNNKEL (reference sequence). Here the CDR3 reads CASSQRTFGDYEQYF. In DNA form, the CDR3 reads TGTGCCAGCAGCCAAAGGACTTTTGGGGACTACGAGCAGTACTTC.

V and J are TRBV3-1 (or the pseudogene TRBV3-2) and TRBJ2-2, with 8 bases matching TRBD1. The germline CDR1 and CDR2 sequences are LGHDT and YNNKEL (reference sequence). Trimming took 6 bases from V and 6 from J; bases not matched to a gene: 9. CDR3 length equals 15 residues. In DNA, the CDR3 is TGTGCCAGCAGACGTAGGACAGGGAAGGCCGGGGAGCTGTTTTTT. Its translation is CASRRRTGKAGELFF.

The gene calls are TRBV7-8 and TRBJ2-3, with D maybe TRBD2 (6 bases). V was clipped by 1 base and J by 1 base, with 12 bases between them. The V gene's germline CDR1 is SGHVS and CDR2 FQNEAQ. The CDR3 is made up of 16 amino acids. CDR3 coding DNA: TGTGCCAGCAGCTTAGAGGCTAGCGAGGGCACAGATACGCAGTATTTT. Translating gives CASSLEASEGTDTQYF.

This clone was seen only once. The chain couples TRBV19 to TRBJ2-1; D gene uncertain. The CDR3 extends over 15 amino acids. Deletions cut 6 bases from V and 3 bases from J, with 15 bases between. Germline V gives CDR1 LNHDA, CDR2 SQIVND (reference sequence). DNA of the CDR3: TGTGCCAGTAGGGCAGGAAGTAACGTCTACAATGAGCAGTTCTTC. Translated, it gives CASRAGSNVYNEQFF.

This chain connects TRBV10-3 to TRBJ2-5, with 9 bases that match TRBD1. Germline CDR1 ENHRY, CDR2 SYGVKD. The length of the CDR3 is 20 residues. The V segment lost 6 bases and the J segment 1 base; nucleotides outside the gene matches: 21. The CDR3 spells CAIRRTWDREGEGVQETQYF. In DNA form, the CDR3 reads TGTGCCATCAGGAGGACCTGGGACAGGGAAGGGGAAGGGGTCCAAGAGACCCAGTACTTC.

The chain joins TRBV7-9 to TRBJ1-1; 7 positions match TRBD1. Germline V gives CDR1 SEHNR, CDR2 FQNEAQ (reference sequence). The CDR3 spans 16 residues. With V trimmed by 2 bases and J by 0 bases, 6 bases remained unmatched. The CDR3 sequence: CASSLWAGQMNTEAFF. CDR3 bases: TGTGCCAGCAGCTTATGGGCGGGACAGATGAACACTGAAGCTTTCTTT.

This clone was seen once. Additional DNA sequences in this sample encode the identical CDR3. The chain links TRBV28 to TRBJ2-7; 9 nucleotides match TRBD1. CDR1 and CDR2 (germline): MDHEN, SYDVKM. With 4 bases clipped from V and 4 bases from J, the junction kept 5 bases outside the gene matches. CDR3 length: 14 amino acids. CDR3 sequence: CASSSGTGLYEQYF. CDR3 nucleotide sequence: TGTGCCAGCAGTTCCGGGACAGGGCTGTACGAGCAGTACTTC. Full variable domain (remainder filled in from reference TRBV28 and TRBJ2-7): DVKVTQSSRYLVKRTGEKVFLECVQDMDHENMFWYRQDPGLGLRLIYFSYDVKMKEKGDIPEGYSVSREKKERFSLILESASTNQTSMYLCASSSGTGLYEQYFGPGTRLTVT.